This T cell receptor beta chain was observed in a study of T-cell reconstitution after alpha-beta-depleted transplantation in children. Study-wide results and caveats: Where some patients showed high TCRbeta diversity at day 60, it came from recipient T cells and thymic progenitors that had survived. Reported findings indicate that, about two months after transplant, alpha-beta T cells came from several hundred expanded clones, which were derived from non-depleted graft cells. Newly made T cells mostly supplied T-cell counts and diversity one year after transplant.

This clonotype came up a few times. Its antigen is unidentified. The TCRbeta library incorporated unique molecular identifiers. TCRdb re-called the PCR reads through MiXCR, storing one row per CDR3 protein. The sample includes fewer than 750,000 distinct CDR3 sequences, 20% to 30% of them seen just once. The germline V and J ends were trimmed by 6 bases and 7 bases, with 12 bases remaining between them. Germline V CDR1 and CDR2: LGHDT, YNNKEL (reference sequence). The CDR3 contains 13 residues. This TCR was recovered from a boy in the first two years of life with Wiskott-Aldrich syndrome, due to receive a stem cell transplant. The material was PBMCs, obtained before TCRalphabeta/CD19-depleted stem cell transplant. The chain is built from TRBV3-1 and TRBJ2-2; perhaps D is TRBD1 or TRBD2 (5 bases each). The CDR3 region has the DNA TGTGCCAGCAGAGGGGTACGGGGCGGGGAGCTGTTTTTT. Amino acid sequence: CASRGVRGGELFF.